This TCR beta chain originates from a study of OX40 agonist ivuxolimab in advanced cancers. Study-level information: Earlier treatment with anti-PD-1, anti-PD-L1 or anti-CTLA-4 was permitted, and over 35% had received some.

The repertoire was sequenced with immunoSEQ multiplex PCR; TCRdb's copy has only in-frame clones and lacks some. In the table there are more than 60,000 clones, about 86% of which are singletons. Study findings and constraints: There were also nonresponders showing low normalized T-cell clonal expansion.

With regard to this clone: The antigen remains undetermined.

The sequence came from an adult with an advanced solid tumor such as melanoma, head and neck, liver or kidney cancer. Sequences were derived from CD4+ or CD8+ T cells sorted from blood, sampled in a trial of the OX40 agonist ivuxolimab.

The CDR3 DNA sequence: TGCGCCAGCAGCAAAGGGACAGGGGGACCAGATACGCAGTATTTT. Translation gives CASSKGTGGPDTQYF. The V call is TRBV5-1, the J call TRBJ2-3; TRBD1 agrees at 11 bases. Germline lookup yields CDR1 SGHRS and CDR2 YFSETQ. The CDR3 is made up of 15 amino acids. J lost 4 bases, V lost 4 bases, and 5 bases had no gene match.